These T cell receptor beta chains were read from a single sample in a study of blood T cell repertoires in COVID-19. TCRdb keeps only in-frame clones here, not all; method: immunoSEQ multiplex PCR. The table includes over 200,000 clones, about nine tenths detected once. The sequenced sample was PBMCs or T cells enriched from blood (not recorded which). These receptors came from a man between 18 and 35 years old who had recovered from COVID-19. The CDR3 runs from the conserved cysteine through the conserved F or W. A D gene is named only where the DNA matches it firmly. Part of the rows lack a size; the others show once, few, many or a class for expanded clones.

CDR3 DNA: TGCGCCAGCAGCTTATTCCGGGAGGCCGGGGAGCAGTACTTC
CDR3 protein: CASSLFREAGEQYF
clone size: -
J gene: TRBJ2-7
V gene: TRBV5-1
D gene: TRBD2

CDR3 DNA: TGTGCCACCAGCAGAGGGGGACAGAGAAATGAAAAACTGTTTTTT
CDR3 protein: CATSRGGQRNEKLFF
clone size: -
J gene: TRBJ1-4
V gene: TRBV15
D gene: TRBD1

CDR3 DNA: TGCAGCGTTGAAGGAATACAAAGGGGAGGCTACACCTTC
CDR3 protein: CSVEGIQRGGYTF
clone size: -
J gene: TRBJ1-2
V gene: TRBV29-1
D gene: -

CDR3 DNA: TGCGCCAGCAGCCCGCCCCCTAGCGGGAGGCTTGACGGGCAGTTCTTC
CDR3 protein: CASSPPPSGRLDGQFF
clone size: -
J gene: TRBJ2-1
V gene: TRBV4-1
D gene: TRBD2

CDR3 DNA: TGCGCCAGCAGTGAGTTTTCGGGGATCCCCTCCAACACTGAAGCTTTCTTT
CDR3 protein: CASSEFSGIPSNTEAFF
clone size: -
J gene: TRBJ1-1
V gene: TRBV10-1
D gene: -

CDR3 DNA: TGTGCCAGCAGCACCAATAGCGGGAGTCTACTAGTGAATGAGCAGTTCTTC
CDR3 protein: CASSTNSGSLLVNEQFF
clone size: -
J gene: TRBJ2-1
V gene: TRBV5-5
D gene: TRBD2

CDR3 DNA: TGTGCCAGCAGCGGGGGGCCGGGACAGGGACGGGCGGACTATGGCTACACCTTC
CDR3 protein: CASSGGPGQGRADYGYTF
clone size: -
J gene: TRBJ1-2
V gene: TRBV9
D gene: TRBD1

CDR3 DNA: TGTGCCAGCTCACCCCTGCGGGGAGATGAAAAACTGTTTTTT
CDR3 protein: CASSPLRGDEKLFF
clone size: -
J gene: TRBJ1-4
V gene: TRBV18
D gene: -

CDR3 DNA: TGTGCCAGCAGCAAAACCGGGACAGGGGCCGGAAACACCATATATTTT
CDR3 protein: CASSKTGTGAGNTIYF
clone size: -
J gene: TRBJ1-3
V gene: TRBV5-4
D gene: TRBD1

CDR3 DNA: TGCGCCAGCAGCACGGGACAGGGGGTCTACGAGCAGTACTTC
CDR3 protein: CASSTGQGVYEQYF
clone size: -
J gene: TRBJ2-7
V gene: TRBV5-1
D gene: TRBD1

CDR3 DNA: TGTGCCAGCAGCCCGTCTAGCGGGAGTTACAATGAGCAGTTCTTC
CDR3 protein: CASSPSSGSYNEQFF
clone size: -
J gene: TRBJ2-1
V gene: TRBV7-3
D gene: TRBD2

CDR3 DNA: TGTGCCAGCAGCCTCGGGACAGTGAGCAATCAGCCCCAGCATTTT
CDR3 protein: CASSLGTVSNQPQHF
clone size: few
J gene: TRBJ1-5
V gene: TRBV4-2
D gene: TRBD1

CDR3 DNA: TGTGCCAGCAGCGTAGATACTACCCGCTCCTACAATGAGCAGTTCTTC
CDR3 protein: CASSVDTTRSYNEQFF
clone size: -
J gene: TRBJ2-1
V gene: TRBV9
D gene: -

CDR3 DNA: TGTGCCAGCAGTCTCACAGGGGGCCGGTTCTACGAGCAGTACTTC
CDR3 protein: CASSLTGGRFYEQYF
clone size: -
J gene: TRBJ2-7
V gene: TRBV27
D gene: TRBD1

CDR3 DNA: TGTGCAAGTCGCTACAACAAGGGGAACTCCTACAATGAGCAGTTCTTC
CDR3 protein: CASRYNKGNSYNEQFF
clone size: -
J gene: TRBJ2-1
V gene: TRBV12-2
D gene: -

CDR3 DNA: TGTGCCAGTAGTATGAGGGCGGGGACAGACTCTGGAAACACCATATATTTT
CDR3 protein: CASSMRAGTDSGNTIYF
clone size: -
J gene: TRBJ1-3
V gene: TRBV19
D gene: TRBD1